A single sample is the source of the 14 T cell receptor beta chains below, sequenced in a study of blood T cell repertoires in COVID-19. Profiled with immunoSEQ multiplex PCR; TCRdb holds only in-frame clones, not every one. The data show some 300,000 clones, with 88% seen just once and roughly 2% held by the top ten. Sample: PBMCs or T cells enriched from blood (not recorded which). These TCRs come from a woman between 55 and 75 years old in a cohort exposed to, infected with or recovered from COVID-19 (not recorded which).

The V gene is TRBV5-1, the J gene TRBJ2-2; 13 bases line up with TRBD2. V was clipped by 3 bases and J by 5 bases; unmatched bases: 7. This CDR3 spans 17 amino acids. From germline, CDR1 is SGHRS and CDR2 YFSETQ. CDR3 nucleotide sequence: TGCGCCAGCAGCTCCCCCGGGACTAGCGGGAAGACCGGGGAGCTGTTTTTT. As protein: CASSSPGTSGKTGELFF.

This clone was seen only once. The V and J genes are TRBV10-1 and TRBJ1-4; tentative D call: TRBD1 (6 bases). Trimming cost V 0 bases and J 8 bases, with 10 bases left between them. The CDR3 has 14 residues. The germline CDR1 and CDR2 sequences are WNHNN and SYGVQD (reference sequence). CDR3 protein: CASSESGADEKLFF. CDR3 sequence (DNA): TGCGCCAGCAGTGAGTCGGGGGCAGACGAAAAACTGTTTTTT.

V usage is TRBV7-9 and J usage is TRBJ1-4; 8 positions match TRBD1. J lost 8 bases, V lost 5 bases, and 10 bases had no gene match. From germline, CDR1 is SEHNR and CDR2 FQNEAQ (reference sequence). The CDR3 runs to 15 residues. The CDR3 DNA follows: TGTGCCAGCAGCCCCTACCAGGGGGCGGGCGAAAAACTGTTTTTT. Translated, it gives CASSPYQGAGEKLFF.

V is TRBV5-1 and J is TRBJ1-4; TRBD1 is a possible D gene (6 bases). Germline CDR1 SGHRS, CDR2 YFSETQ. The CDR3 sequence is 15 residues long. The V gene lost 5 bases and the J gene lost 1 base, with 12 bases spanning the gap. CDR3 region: CASSRGTVTNEKLFF. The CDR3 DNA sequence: TGCGCCAGCAGTAGGGGGACCGTAACTAATGAAAAACTGTTTTTT.

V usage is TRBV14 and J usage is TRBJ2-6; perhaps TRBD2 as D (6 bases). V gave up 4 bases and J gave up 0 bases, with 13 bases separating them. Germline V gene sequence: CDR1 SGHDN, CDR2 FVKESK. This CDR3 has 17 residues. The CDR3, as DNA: TGTGCCAGCAGCCGTCCGGGACTGCGCTCTGGGGCCAACGTCCTGACTTTC. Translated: CASSRPGLRSGANVLTF.

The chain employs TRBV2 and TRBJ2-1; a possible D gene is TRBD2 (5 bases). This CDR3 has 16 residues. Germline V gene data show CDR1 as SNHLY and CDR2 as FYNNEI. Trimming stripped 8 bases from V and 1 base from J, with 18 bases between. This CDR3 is CASSASGSASYNEQFF. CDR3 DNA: TGTGCCAGCTCCGCATCGGGGAGCGCGTCCTACAATGAGCAGTTCTTC.

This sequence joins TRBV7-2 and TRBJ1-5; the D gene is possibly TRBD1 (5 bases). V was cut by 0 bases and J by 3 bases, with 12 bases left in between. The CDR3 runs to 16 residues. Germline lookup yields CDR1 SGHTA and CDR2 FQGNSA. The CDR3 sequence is CASSLAPGKANQPQHF. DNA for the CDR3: TGTGCCAGCAGCTTAGCTCCAGGGAAGGCCAATCAGCCCCAGCATTTT.

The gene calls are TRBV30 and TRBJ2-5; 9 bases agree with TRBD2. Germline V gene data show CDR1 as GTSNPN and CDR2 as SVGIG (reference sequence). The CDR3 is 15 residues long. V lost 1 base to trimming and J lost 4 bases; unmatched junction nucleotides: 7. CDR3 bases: TGTGCCTGGAGTGGCGTAGCGGGAGTTGGAGAGACCCAGTACTTC. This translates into CAWSGVAGVGETQYF.

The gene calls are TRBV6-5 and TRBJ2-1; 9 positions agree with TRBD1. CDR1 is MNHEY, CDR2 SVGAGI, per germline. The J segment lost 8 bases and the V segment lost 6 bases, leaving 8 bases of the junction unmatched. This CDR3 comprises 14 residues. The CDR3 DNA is TGTGCCAGCAGCCCACAGGGGGCGTGGGATGAGCAGTTCTTC. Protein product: CASSPQGAWDEQFF.

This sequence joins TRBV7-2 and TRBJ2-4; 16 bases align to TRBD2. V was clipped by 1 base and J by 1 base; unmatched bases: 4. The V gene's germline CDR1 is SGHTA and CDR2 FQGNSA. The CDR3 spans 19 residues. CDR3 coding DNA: TGTGCCAGCAGCTTAGTGGGGACTAGCGGGAGGGGGGCCAAAAACATTCAGTACTTC. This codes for CASSLVGTSGRGAKNIQYF.

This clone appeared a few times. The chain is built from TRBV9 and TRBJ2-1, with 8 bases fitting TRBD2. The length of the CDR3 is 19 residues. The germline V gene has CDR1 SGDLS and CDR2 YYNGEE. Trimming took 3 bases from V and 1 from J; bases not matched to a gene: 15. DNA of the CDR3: TGTGCCAGCAGCGCACGGGGACCGGGAGGGTTAGGGTCCTACAATGAGCAGTTCTTC. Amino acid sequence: CASSARGPGGLGSYNEQFF.

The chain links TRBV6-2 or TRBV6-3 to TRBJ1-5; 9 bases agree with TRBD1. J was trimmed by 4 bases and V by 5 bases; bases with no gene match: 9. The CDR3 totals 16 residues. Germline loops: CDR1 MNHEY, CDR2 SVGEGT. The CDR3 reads CASSRGGQGQNQPQHF. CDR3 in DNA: TGTGCCAGCAGTCGCGGGGGACAGGGTCAAAATCAGCCCCAGCATTTT.

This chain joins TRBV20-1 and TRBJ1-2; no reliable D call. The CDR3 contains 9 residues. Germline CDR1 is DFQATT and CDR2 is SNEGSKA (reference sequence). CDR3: CSASYGYTF. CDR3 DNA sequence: TGCTCGGCTAGCTATGGCTACACCTTC.

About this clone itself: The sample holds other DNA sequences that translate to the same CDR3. DNA of the CDR3: TGTGCCAGCAGCCCCAGACAGGGGGCCGATGAAAAACTGTTTTTT. Translation: CASSPRQGADEKLFF. The V and J genes are TRBV28 and TRBJ1-4; 10 bases are a match to TRBD1. This CDR3 spans 15 amino acids. The germline CDR1 and CDR2 sequences are MDHEN and SYDVKM. V lost 6 bases, J lost 6 bases, and 7 bases stayed unmatched.